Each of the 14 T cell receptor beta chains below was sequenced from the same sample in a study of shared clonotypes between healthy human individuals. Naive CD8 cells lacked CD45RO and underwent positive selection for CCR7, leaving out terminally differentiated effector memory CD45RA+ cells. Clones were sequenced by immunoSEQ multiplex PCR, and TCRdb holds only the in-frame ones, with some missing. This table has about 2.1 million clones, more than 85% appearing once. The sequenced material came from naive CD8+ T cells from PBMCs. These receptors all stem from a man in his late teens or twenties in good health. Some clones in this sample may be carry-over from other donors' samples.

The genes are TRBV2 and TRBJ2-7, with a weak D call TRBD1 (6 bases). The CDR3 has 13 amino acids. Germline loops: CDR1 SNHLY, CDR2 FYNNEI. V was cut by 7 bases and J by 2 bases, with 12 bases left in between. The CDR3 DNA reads TGTGCCAGCATTTCTCGGGACACCTACGAGCAGTACTTC. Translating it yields CASISRDTYEQYF.

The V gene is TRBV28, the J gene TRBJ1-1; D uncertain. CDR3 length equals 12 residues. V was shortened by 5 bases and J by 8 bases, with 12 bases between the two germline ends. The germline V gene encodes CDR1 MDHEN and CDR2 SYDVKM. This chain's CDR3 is CASSRRPPEAFF. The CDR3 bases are TGTGCCAGCAGTCGGAGGCCTCCCGAAGCTTTCTTT.

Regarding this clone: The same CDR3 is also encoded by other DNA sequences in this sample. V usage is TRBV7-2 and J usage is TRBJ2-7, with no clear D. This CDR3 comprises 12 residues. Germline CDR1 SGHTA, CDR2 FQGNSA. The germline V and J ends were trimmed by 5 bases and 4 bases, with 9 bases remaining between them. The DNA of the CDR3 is TGTGCCAGCAGCCCCCGACTTTACGAGCAGTACTTC. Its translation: CASSPRLYEQYF.

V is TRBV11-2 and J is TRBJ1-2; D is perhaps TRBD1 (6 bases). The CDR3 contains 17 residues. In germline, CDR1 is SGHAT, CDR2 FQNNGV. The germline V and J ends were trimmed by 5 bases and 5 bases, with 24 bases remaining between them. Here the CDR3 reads CASSQGLVFTGSYGYTF. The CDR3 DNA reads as TGTGCCAGCAGCCAGGGATTAGTTTTTACAGGGAGTTATGGCTACACCTTC.

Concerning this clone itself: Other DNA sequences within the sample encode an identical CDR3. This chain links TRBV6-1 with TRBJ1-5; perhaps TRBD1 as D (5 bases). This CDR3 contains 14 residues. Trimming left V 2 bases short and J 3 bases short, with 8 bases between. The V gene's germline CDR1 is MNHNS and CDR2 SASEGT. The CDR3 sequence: CASSERGYNQPQHF. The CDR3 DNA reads TGTGCCAGCAGTGAACGGGGCTACAATCAGCCCCAGCATTTT.

CDR3 residues: CASSPPDRGQTDTQYF. In nucleotides, the CDR3 is TGTGCCAGCAGTCCCCCGGACAGGGGGCAGACAGATACGCAGTATTTT. The genes are TRBV28 and TRBJ2-3, with 11 bases lining up with TRBD1. The CDR3 runs 16 residues. Losses at the gene ends were 5 bases for V and 3 bases for J; bases not matched to a gene: 7. Germline CDR1 MDHEN, CDR2 SYDVKM.

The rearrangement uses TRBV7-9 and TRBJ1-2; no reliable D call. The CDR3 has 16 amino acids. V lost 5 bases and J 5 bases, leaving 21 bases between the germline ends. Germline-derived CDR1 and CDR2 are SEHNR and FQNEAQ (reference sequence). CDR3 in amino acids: CASSQPRNIHLYGYTF. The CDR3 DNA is TGTGCCAGCAGCCAACCCCGTAATATTCACCTTTATGGCTACACCTTC.

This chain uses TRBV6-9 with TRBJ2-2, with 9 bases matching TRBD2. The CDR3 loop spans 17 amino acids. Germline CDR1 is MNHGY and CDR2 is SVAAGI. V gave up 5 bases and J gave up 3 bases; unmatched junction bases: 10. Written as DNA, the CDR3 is TGTGCCAGCAGTCCCTCCCGACTAGCGGCCCACACCGGGGAGCTGTTTTTT. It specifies CASSPSRLAAHTGELFF.

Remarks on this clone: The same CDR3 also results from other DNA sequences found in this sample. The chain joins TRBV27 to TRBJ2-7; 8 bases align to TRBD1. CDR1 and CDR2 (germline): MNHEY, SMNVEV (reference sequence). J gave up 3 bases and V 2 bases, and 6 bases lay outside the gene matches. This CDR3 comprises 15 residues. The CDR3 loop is CASSLIGTGGYEQYF. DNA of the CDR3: TGTGCCAGCAGTTTAATAGGGACAGGAGGCTACGAGCAGTACTTC.

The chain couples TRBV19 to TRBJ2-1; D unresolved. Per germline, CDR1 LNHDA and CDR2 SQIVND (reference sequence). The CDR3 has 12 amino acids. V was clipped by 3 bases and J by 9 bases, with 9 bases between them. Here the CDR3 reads CASSMLETEQFF. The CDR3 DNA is TGTGCCAGTAGTATGTTGGAGACTGAGCAGTTCTTC.

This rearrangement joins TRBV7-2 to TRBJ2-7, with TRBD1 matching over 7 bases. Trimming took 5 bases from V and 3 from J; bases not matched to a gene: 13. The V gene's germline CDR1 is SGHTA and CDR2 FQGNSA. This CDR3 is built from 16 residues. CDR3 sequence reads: CASSTPPTGMGYEQYF. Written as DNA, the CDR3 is TGTGCCAGCAGCACCCCACCGACAGGGATGGGCTACGAGCAGTACTTC.

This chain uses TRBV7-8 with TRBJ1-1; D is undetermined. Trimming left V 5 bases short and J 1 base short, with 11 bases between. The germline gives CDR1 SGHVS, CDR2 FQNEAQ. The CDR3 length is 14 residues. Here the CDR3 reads CASSPSPQNTEAFF. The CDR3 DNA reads TGTGCCAGCAGCCCAAGTCCGCAGAACACTGAAGCTTTCTTT.

CDR3 residues: CASSFTGLNYEQYF. The CDR3 bases are TGTGCCAGCAGCTTTACGGGACTGAACTACGAGCAGTACTTC. This chain uses TRBV7-9 with TRBJ2-7; tentatively, D is TRBD2 (6 bases). This CDR3 has 14 residues. Germline V gives CDR1 SEHNR, CDR2 FQNEAQ (reference sequence). Trimming shortened V by 3 bases and J by 3 bases, and 12 bases separated the two germline ends. Combining the CDR3 with reference TRBV7-9 and TRBJ2-7 gives the whole variable domain DTGVSQNPRHKITKRGQNVTFRCDPISEHNRLYWYRQTLGQGPEFLTYFQNEAQLEKSRLLSDRFSAERPKGSFSTLEIQRTEQGDSAMYLCASSFTGLNYEQYFGPGTRLTVT.

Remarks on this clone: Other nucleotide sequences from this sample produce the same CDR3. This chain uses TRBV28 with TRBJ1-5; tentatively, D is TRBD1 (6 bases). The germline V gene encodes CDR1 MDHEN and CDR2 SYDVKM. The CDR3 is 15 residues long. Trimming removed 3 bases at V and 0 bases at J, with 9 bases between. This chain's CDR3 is CASSLQGYSNQPQHF. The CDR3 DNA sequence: TGTGCCAGCAGTTTGCAGGGGTATAGCAATCAGCCCCAGCATTTT.